This T cell receptor (beta chain) came from a study of T cell repertoires in cytomegalovirus infection. Study conclusions and caveats: HLA-C-restricted CMV clonotypes gave the most frequent clonotype in two of eight donors.

TCRdb reprocessed the reads with MiXCR, giving one entry per CDR3 protein. Of approximately 590,000 distinct CDR3 sequences listed, 40% are singletons. Of note for this clonotype: Its antigen is as yet unknown.

The V gene's germline CDR1 is SEHNR and CDR2 FQNEAQ (reference sequence). This CDR3 is 15 amino acids long. Trimming removed 5 bases from V and 3 bases from J, with 14 bases in between. The sequence came from a human donor in good health (CMV status not recorded). Some clones in this sample may be carry-over from other donors' samples. This specimen was cultured PBMCs, taken from culture after CMV antigen stimulation. This chain uses TRBV7-9 with TRBJ2-1; no firm D call. CDR3 residues: CASSITESRYNEQFF. The CDR3 DNA follows: TGTGCCAGCAGCATTACAGAATCCCGCTACAATGAGCAGTTCTTC.